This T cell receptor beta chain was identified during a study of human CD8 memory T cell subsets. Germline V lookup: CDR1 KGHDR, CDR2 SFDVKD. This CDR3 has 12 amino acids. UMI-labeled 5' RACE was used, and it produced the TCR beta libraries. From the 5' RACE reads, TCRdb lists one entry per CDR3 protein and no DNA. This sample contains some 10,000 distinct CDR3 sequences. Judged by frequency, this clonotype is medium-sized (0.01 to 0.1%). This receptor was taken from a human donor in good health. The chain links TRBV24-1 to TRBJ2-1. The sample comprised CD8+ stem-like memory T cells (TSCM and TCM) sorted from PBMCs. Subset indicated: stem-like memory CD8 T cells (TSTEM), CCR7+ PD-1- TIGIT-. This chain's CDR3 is CATSDLINEQFF.